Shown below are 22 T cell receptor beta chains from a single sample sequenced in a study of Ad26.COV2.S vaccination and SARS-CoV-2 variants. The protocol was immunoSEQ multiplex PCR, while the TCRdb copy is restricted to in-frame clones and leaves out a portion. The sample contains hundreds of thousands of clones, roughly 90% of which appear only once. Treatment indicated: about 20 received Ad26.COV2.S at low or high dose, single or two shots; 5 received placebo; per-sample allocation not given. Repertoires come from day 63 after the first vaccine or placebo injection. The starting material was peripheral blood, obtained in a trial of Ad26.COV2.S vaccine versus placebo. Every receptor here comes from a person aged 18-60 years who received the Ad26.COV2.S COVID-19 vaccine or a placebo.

CDR3 in DNA: TGTGCCAGCAGCTTGGGACAACTAGCGCGTTCCTACAATGAGCAGTTCTTC. It encodes CASSLGQLARSYNEQFF. This sequence joins TRBV7-9 and TRBJ2-1; maybe TRBD2 (7 bases). This CDR3 comprises 17 residues. CDR1 and CDR2 from the germline V gene are SEHNR and FQNEAQ (reference sequence). With 3 bases removed from V and 1 base from J, the gap between germline ends came to 16 bases.

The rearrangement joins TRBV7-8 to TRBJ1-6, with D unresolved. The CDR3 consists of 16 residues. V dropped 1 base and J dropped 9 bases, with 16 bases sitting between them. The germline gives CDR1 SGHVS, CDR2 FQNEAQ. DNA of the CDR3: TGTGCCAGCAGCTTAGGAGGTTCGGGTGGTGGTTCACCCCTCCACTTT. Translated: CASSLGGSGGGSPLHF.

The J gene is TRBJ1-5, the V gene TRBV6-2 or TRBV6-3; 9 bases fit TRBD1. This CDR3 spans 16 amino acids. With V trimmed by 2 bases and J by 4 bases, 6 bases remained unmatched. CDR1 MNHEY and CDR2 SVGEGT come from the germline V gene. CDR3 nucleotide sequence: TGTGCCAGCAGTTACCGCGGGACAGGGAAGAATCAGCCCCAGCATTTT. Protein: CASSYRGTGKNQPQHF.

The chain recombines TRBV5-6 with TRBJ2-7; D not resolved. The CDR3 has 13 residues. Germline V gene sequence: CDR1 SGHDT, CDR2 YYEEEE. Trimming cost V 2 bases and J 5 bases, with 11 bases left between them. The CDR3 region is CASSLFGFNEQYF. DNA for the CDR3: TGTGCCAGCAGCTTATTTGGGTTCAACGAGCAGTACTTC.

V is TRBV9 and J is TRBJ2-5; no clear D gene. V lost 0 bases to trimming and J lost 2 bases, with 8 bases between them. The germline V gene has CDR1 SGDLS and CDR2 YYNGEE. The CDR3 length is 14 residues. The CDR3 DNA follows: TGTGCCAGCAGCGTAGACCTCACTCAAGAGACCCAGTACTTC. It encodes CASSVDLTQETQYF.

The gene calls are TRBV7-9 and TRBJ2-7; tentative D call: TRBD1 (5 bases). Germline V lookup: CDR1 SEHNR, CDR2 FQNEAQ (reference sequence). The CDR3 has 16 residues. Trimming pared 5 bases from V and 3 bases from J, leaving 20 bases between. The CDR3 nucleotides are TGTGCCAGCAGCCCTAGTCCTAGGGGTTTCAGCTACGAGCAGTACTTC. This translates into CASSPSPRGFSYEQYF.

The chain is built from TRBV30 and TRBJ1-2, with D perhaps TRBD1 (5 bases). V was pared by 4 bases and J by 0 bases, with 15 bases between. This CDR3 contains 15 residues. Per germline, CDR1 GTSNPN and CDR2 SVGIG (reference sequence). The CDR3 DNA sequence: TGTGCCTGGATAGCGGACCGGACAACTAACTATGGCTACACCTTC. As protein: CAWIADRTTNYGYTF.

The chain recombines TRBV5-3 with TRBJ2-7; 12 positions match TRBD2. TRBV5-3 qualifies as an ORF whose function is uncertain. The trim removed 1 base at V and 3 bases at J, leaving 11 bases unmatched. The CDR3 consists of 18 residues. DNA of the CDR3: TGTGCCAGAAGCTTGAACAGGACTAGCGGGATAGCCTACTACGAGCAGTACTTC. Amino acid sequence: CARSLNRTSGIAYYEQYF.

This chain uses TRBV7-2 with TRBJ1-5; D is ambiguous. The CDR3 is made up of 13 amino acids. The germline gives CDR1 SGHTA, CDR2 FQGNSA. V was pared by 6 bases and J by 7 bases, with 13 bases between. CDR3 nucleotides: TGTGCCAGCAGTCCGGAGAGGTGGCAGCCCCAGCATTTT. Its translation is CASSPERWQPQHF. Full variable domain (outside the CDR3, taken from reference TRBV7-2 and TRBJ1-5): GAGVSQSPSNKVTEKGKDVELRCDPISGHTALYWYRQSLGQGLEFLIYFQGNSAPDKSGLPSDRFSAERTGGSVSTLTIQRTQQEDSAVYLCASSPERWQPQHFGDGTRLSIL.

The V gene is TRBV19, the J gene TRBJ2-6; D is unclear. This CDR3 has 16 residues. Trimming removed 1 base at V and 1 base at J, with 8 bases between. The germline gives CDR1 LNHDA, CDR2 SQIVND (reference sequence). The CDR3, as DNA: TGTGCCAGTAGTATAGTTGGTGGATCTGGGGCCAACGTCCTGACTTTC. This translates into CASSIVGGSGANVLTF.

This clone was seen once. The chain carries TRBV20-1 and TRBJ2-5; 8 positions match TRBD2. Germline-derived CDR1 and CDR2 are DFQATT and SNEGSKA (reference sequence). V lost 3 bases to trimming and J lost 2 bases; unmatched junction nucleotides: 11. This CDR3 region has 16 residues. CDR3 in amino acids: CSASVRAGGFQETQYF. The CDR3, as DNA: TGCAGTGCTAGTGTTCGGGCGGGGGGATTTCAAGAGACCCAGTACTTC.

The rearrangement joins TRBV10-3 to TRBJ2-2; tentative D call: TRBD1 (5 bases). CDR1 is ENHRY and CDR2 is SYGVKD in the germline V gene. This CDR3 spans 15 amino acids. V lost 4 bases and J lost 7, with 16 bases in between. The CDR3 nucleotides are TGTGCCATCAGTGTAGAACAGTGGGGCAGCGGGGAGCTGTTTTTT. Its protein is CAISVEQWGSGELFF.

Here the CDR3 reads CASSFQGRDGYTF. CDR3 sequence (DNA): TGCGCCAGCAGCTTCCAGGGGAGGGATGGCTACACCTTC. The V gene is TRBV5-1, the J gene TRBJ1-2, with D possibly TRBD1 on 6 matching bases. V dropped 2 bases and J dropped 6 bases, with 11 bases sitting between them. The CDR3 has 13 residues. Germline CDR1 SGHRS, CDR2 YFSETQ.

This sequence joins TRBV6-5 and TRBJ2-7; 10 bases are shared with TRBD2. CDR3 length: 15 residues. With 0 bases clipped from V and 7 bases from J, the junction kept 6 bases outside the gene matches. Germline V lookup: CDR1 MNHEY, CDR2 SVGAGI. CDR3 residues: CASSYSQRGGAEQYF. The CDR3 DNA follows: TGTGCCAGCAGTTACTCGCAGCGGGGGGGGGCGGAGCAGTACTTC.

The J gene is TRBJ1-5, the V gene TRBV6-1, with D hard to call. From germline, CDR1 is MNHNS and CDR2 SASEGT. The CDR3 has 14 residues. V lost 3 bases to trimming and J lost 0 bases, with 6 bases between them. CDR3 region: CASSERYSNQPQHF. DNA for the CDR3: TGTGCCAGCAGTGAGAGATATAGCAATCAGCCCCAGCATTTT.

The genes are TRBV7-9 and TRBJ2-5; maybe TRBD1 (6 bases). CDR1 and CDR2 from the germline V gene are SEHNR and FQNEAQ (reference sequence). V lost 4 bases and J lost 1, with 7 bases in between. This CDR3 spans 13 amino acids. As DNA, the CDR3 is TGTGCCAGCAGCTGGGGGCGCCAAGAGACCCAGTACTTC. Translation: CASSWGRQETQYF.

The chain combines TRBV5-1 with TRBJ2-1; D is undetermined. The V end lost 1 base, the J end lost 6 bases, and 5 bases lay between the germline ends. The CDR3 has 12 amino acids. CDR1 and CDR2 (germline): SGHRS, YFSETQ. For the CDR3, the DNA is TGCGCCAGCAGCTTGCCCGCCAATGAGCAGTTCTTC. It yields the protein CASSLPANEQFF.

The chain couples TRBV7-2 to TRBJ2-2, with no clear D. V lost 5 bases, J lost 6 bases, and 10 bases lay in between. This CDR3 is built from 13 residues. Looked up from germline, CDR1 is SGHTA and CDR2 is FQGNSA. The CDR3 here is CASSLGLSGELFF. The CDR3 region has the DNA TGTGCCAGCAGCCTAGGGCTATCCGGGGAGCTGTTTTTT. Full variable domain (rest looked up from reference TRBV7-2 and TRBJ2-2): GAGVSQSPSNKVTEKGKDVELRCDPISGHTALYWYRQSLGQGLEFLIYFQGNSAPDKSGLPSDRFSAERTGGSVSTLTIQRTQQEDSAVYLCASSLGLSGELFFGEGSRLTVL.

Written as DNA, the CDR3 is TGTGCCAGCAGCCCTCGCGGGGGGCGGTATGGCTACACCTTC. Translating gives CASSPRGGRYGYTF. The J gene is TRBJ1-2, the V gene TRBV3-1 (or the pseudogene TRBV3-2), with D perhaps matching TRBD1 (6 bases). The V gene's germline CDR1 is LGHDT and CDR2 YNNKEL (reference sequence). Between the trimmed V and J ends, which lost 4 bases and 5 bases, there was a span of 14 bases. This CDR3 is built from 14 residues.

CDR3 coding DNA: TGTGCCAGCAGCTCCCGGGACTCTCGGGTCGAGAATGAGCAGTTCTTC. Protein: CASSSRDSRVENEQFF. The gene calls are TRBV7-2 and TRBJ2-1; D may be TRBD2 (6 bases). The CDR3 extends over 16 amino acids. Deletions cut 4 bases from V and 7 bases from J, with 20 bases between. CDR1 SGHTA and CDR2 FQGNSA come from the germline V gene.

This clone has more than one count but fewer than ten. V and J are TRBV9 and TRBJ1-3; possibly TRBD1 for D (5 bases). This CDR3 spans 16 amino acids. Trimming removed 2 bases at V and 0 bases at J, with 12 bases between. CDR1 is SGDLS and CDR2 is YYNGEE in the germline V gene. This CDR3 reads CASSVNRPYSGNTIYF. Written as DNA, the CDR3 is TGTGCCAGCAGCGTTAACAGGCCATACTCTGGAAACACCATATATTTT.

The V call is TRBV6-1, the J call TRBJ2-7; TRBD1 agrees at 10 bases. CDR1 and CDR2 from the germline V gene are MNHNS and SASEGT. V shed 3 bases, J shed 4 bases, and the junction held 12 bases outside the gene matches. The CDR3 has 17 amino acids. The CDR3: CASSEGTGDRLGYEQYF. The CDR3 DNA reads TGTGCCAGCAGTGAGGGGACAGGGGATAGGCTAGGGTACGAGCAGTACTTC.